This T cell receptor beta chain was sequenced for a study of blood T cell repertoires in COVID-19 (dated by TCRdb to about 2020). As for the study more broadly: Collaborator samples came from the United States, Italy and Spain and covered acute and convalescent phases of COVID-19. Where available, HLA class I and class II types were taken from metadata supplied by the sample provider and were not determined by assay-based typing. Nearly every sample came with metadata listing a de-identified subject ID, COVID-19 status, age in years and sex. Samples came from the ongoing ImmuneRACE study (first 160 participants) plus 1,254 subjects from 6 global collaborators. The material from the prospective study consisted of cDNA or gDNA derived from T cells, B-cell-depleted T cells, or PBMCs. The repertoires were released in a freely available public database intended as a resource for research on the immune response to SARS-CoV-2. Subjects who had been exposed to COVID-19, were actively infected with it, or had recovered from it provided the deeply sampled blood TCRbeta repertoires that made up the dataset.

A note on this clone: This clone's antigen is unknown. One end of the junction varies from germline; a read error may be responsible.

TCRbeta CDR3 regions were amplified from genomic DNA using the immunoSEQ Assay, a bias-controlled multiplex PCR. The authors' pipeline ran thus. Within the assay, amplification of reference gene primers was used to estimate how many nucleated cells each sample contained. Sequence reads were collapsed and filtered to measure the absolute abundance of every unique TCRbeta CDR3 rearrangement. For each sample, productive Simpson clonality was calculated as the square root of Simpson's diversity index over productive rearrangements. The table comes from immuneACCESS by way of TCRdb, which keeps in-frame sequences with V and J called. Part of the clones is missing from these tables; in studies checked, under half for an unresolved V gene and the rest for unknown reasons. Clone size and V and J calls were adopted from that table, with D and trimming inferred from the DNA. The sample records about 100,000 clones, 70% to 80% of which are singletons. Around a sixth of the sample rests with the top ten.

The research as a whole found: The amount of clinical and demographic metadata varied by source and participant and was provided uncurated.

The CDR3 sequence holds 17 residues, the cysteine and phenylalanine included. The sequence is cut down to CDR3 DNA, 51 bases in frame from base 1. CDR1 and CDR2 are drawn from the germline V gene: MDHEN, SYDVKM. Collaborating institutions collected whole blood in K2EDTA tubes following their own protocols. For TCRbeta analysis, collaborator samples were shipped as frozen whole blood, as isolated PBMCs, or as DNA extracted from either sample type. The chain is encoded by TRBV28 joined to TRBJ1-4, with 7 bases matching TRBD1. Sequenced: peripheral blood. The receptor was isolated from a woman aged 80 or over with active or convalescent COVID-19. The CDR3 in this case is CASSLLQGIATNEKLFF. At the DNA level, the sequence is TGTGCCAGCAGCTTATTACAGGGGATAGCAACTAATGAAAAACTGTTTTTT. The CDR3, completed at both ends by the reference TRBV28 and TRBJ1-4 genes, gives the full variable domain DVKVTQSSRYLVKRTGEKVFLECVQDMDHENMFWYRQDPGLGLRLIYFSYDVKMKEKGDIPEGYSVSREKKERFSLILESASTNQTSMYLCASSLLQGIATNEKLFFGSGTQLSVL.